Following are 19 T cell receptor beta chains from one sample sequenced in a study of identifying expanded T cells in peripheral blood. Only in-frame clones appear in the TCRdb table, and some are missing; sequencing was by immunoSEQ multiplex PCR. The table includes tens of thousands of clones, about 89% detected once. Specimen: blood. Receptors were obtained from a person between 18 and 75 years old in good health.

The chain carries TRBV5-6 and TRBJ2-4; 7 nucleotides align to TRBD2. V trimming: 4 bases; J trimming: 8 bases; junction bases outside the gene matches: 6. CDR1 and CDR2 from the germline V gene are SGHDT and YYEEEE. The CDR3 covers 13 residues. Written as DNA, the CDR3 is TGTGCCAGCAGCCGACTAGCTCAGGACATTCAGTACTTC. The encoded protein is CASSRLAQDIQYF.

This clone showed up just once. The chain carries TRBV11-2 and TRBJ1-3; D possibly corresponds to TRBD1 (6 bases). CDR3 length: 16 amino acids. Trimming removed 5 bases at V and 4 bases at J, with 18 bases between. CDR1 is SGHAT, CDR2 FQNNGV, per germline. The CDR3 coding sequence is TGTGCCAGCAGCCAGCGCGGGGGGGGCGCAGGAAACACCATATATTTT. Translating gives CASSQRGGGAGNTIYF.

This chain joins TRBV4-1 and TRBJ1-2; 7 bases are a match to TRBD1. Per the germline V gene, CDR1 is MGHRA and CDR2 is YSYEKL. Unmatched junction bases numbered 5, after V lost 1 base and J lost 0 bases. The CDR3 totals 16 residues. CDR3 DNA: TGCGCCAGCAGCCAAGTCCGGGACAGCCCTAACTATGGCTACACCTTC. Translating gives CASSQVRDSPNYGYTF.

The chain is built from TRBV18 and TRBJ1-5, with TRBD1 matching 8 bases. The CDR3 sequence is 15 residues long. J gave up 4 bases and V 3 bases, and 5 bases lay outside the gene matches. Per the germline V gene, CDR1 is KGHSH and CDR2 is LQKENI. The CDR3 DNA reads TGTGCCAGCTCACCCGATCGGACAGGGAATCAGCCCCAGCATTTT. This sequence encodes CASSPDRTGNQPQHF.

V gene TRBV11-2 combines with J gene TRBJ2-1; D is perhaps TRBD2 (7 bases). V gave up 0 bases and J gave up 7 bases, with 16 bases separating them. This CDR3 comprises 16 residues. CDR1 and CDR2 from the germline V gene are SGHAT and FQNNGV. The CDR3 sequence: CASSLEELRGRNEQFF. CDR3 nucleotide sequence: TGTGCCAGCAGCTTAGAGGAGCTGCGGGGGCGAAATGAGCAGTTCTTC.

This clone was counted a few times. V and J are TRBV6-5 and TRBJ1-2, with a tentative D call TRBD1 (5 bases). This CDR3 contains 12 residues. The V gene's germline CDR1 is MNHEY and CDR2 SVGAGI. V gave up 5 bases and J gave up 5 bases, with 9 bases separating them. CDR3 region: CASSPGTYGYTF. DNA for the CDR3: TGTGCCAGCAGTCCCGGGACTTATGGCTACACCTTC.

V is TRBV7-2 and J is TRBJ1-1, with D unclear. This CDR3 is built from 13 residues. The germline V and J ends were trimmed by 3 bases and 2 bases, with 7 bases remaining between them. The germline V gene has CDR1 SGHTA and CDR2 FQGNSA. The CDR3 DNA is TGTGCCAGCAGCTTTTGGTCAAACACTGAAGCTTTCTTT. It encodes CASSFWSNTEAFF.

The rearrangement joins TRBV5-4 to TRBJ1-2; D unresolved. Germline loops: CDR1 SGHNT, CDR2 YYREEE (reference sequence). Trimming took off 1 base at V and 5 bases at J, with 12 bases between the two ends. The CDR3 length is 14 residues. DNA for the CDR3: TGTGCCAGCAGCTTGCGGGGAGCGCGATATGGCTACACCTTC. It encodes CASSLRGARYGYTF.

This clone was observed once. The chain carries TRBV7-2 and TRBJ1-1, with D possibly TRBD1 on 5 matching bases. Germline CDR1 SGHTA, CDR2 FQGNSA. V dropped 3 bases and J dropped 3 bases, with 17 bases sitting between them. There are 16 residues in the CDR3. In DNA form, the CDR3 reads TGTGCCAGCAGCTTCGATAGGTCGGGGGGGGACACTGAAGCTTTCTTT. Translation gives CASSFDRSGGDTEAFF.

The V gene is TRBV7-2, the J gene TRBJ1-6; the D is unclear. Trimming took off 5 bases at V and 9 bases at J, with 17 bases between the two ends. CDR1 and CDR2 from the germline V gene are SGHTA and FQGNSA. This CDR3 contains 15 residues. The CDR3 DNA reads as TGTGCCAGCAGCCCCTCCTCACTGGGTGGTTCACCCCTCCACTTT. Translating it yields CASSPSSLGGSPLHF. Using reference TRBV7-2 and TRBJ1-6 for the parts outside the CDR3, the full variable domain is GAGVSQSPSNKVTEKGKDVELRCDPISGHTALYWYRQSLGQGLEFLIYFQGNSAPDKSGLPSDRFSAERTGGSVSTLTIQRTQQEDSAVYLCASSPSSLGGSPLHFGNGTRLTVT.

The J gene is TRBJ1-2, the V gene TRBV6-5; 7 bases are shared with TRBD1. The germline CDR1 and CDR2 sequences are MNHEY and SVGAGI. This CDR3 has 13 amino acids. Trimming took 6 bases from V and 4 from J; bases not matched to a gene: 5. CDR3 region: CASSLGQTYGYTF. The CDR3 bases are TGTGCCAGCAGCCTGGGACAGACCTATGGCTACACCTTC.

The rearrangement uses TRBV5-1 and TRBJ2-5; D perhaps matches TRBD2 (5 bases). CDR1 is SGHRS and CDR2 is YFSETQ in the germline V gene. The V end was cut by 0 bases, the J end by 6 bases, with 12 bases between. The CDR3 consists of 14 residues. The chain's CDR3 is CASSLVSGSKTQYF. As DNA, the CDR3 is TGCGCCAGCAGCTTGGTATCGGGGAGTAAGACCCAGTACTTC.

This chain uses TRBV30 with TRBJ2-7; D is unresolved. V was clipped by 4 bases and J by 0 bases, with 13 bases between them. Looked up from germline, CDR1 is GTSNPN and CDR2 is SVGIG (reference sequence). This CDR3 has 14 amino acids. This CDR3 reads CAWTPSPSSYEQYF. CDR3 in DNA: TGTGCCTGGACCCCATCTCCTAGCTCCTACGAGCAGTACTTC.

The chain joins TRBV7-2 to TRBJ2-1; TRBD2 agrees at 9 bases. The CDR3 totals 15 residues. Germline CDR1 and CDR2: SGHTA and FQGNSA. The V segment lost 0 bases and the J segment 4 bases; nucleotides outside the gene matches: 1. The CDR3, as DNA: TGTGCCAGCAGCTTAGCGGCGGGAGGGTACAATGAGCAGTTCTTC. It is translated as CASSLAAGGYNEQFF.

CDR3 sequence (DNA): TGTGCCACCAGCAGAGGTCCTAGCGCCTCCTACGAGCAGTACTTC. This gives the protein CATSRGPSASYEQYF. The chain is built from TRBV15 and TRBJ2-7; a possible D gene is TRBD2 (6 bases). Per germline, CDR1 LNHNV and CDR2 YYDKDF (reference sequence). The V end lost 1 base, the J end lost 0 bases, and 10 bases lay between the germline ends. This CDR3 contains 15 residues. Full variable domain (outside the CDR3, taken from reference TRBV15 and TRBJ2-7): DAMVIQNPRYQVTQFGKPVTLSCSQTLNHNVMYWYQQKSSQAPKLLFHYYDKDFNNEADTPDNFQSRRPNTSFCFLDIRSPGLGDTAMYLCATSRGPSASYEQYFGPGTRLTVT.

The chain employs TRBV10-1 and TRBJ2-5; either TRBD1 or TRBD2 may fit D (6 bases each). Looked up from germline, CDR1 is WNHNN and CDR2 is SYGVQD (reference sequence). The CDR3 length is 20 residues. The V gene lost 7 bases and the J gene lost 7 bases, with 37 bases spanning the gap. The CDR3 loop reads CASKVLGGAPILVIGGTQYF. CDR3 in DNA: TGCGCCAGCAAAGTTCTGGGGGGCGCTCCGATATTGGTAATAGGAGGGACCCAGTACTTC.

The gene calls are TRBV10-2 and TRBJ2-5, with 11 bases lining up with TRBD2. In germline, CDR1 is WSHSY, CDR2 SAAADI. The CDR3 runs 14 residues. Trimming removed 10 bases from V and 7 bases from J; junction bases left unmatched: 11. The DNA for the CDR3 is TGCGCCACCAAACCTAGCGGGGGGCCATTGACCCAGTACTTC. It translates to CATKPSGGPLTQYF.

This sequence joins TRBV2 and TRBJ2-1; D is undetermined. The CDR3 length is 11 residues. The germline V gene encodes CDR1 SNHLY and CDR2 FYNNEI. V was clipped by 10 bases and J by 5 bases, with 9 bases between them. The DNA for the CDR3 is TGTGCCACCCGACTCAACAATGAGCAGTTCTTC. As protein: CATRLNNEQFF.

The gene calls are TRBV29-1 and TRBJ1-1, with D possibly TRBD1 on 6 matching bases. CDR1 is SQVTM, CDR2 ANQGSEA, per germline. V was cut by 8 bases and J by 1 base, with 17 bases left in between. The CDR3 length is 14 residues. CDR3 region: CSYTVTGSNTEAFF. In DNA form, the CDR3 reads TGCAGCTATACGGTAACAGGGTCGAACACTGAAGCTTTCTTT.